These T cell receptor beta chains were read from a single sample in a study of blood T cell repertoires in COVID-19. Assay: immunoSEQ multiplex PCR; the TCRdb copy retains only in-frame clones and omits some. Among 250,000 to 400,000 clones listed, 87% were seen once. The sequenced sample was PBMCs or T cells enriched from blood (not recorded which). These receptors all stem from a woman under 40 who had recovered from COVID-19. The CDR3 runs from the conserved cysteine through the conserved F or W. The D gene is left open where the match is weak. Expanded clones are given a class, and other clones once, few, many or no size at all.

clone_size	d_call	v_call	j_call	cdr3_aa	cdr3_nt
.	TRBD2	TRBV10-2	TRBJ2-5	CASSPPAGGGETQYF	TGCGCCAGCAGCCCCCCGGCGGGGGGAGGAGAGACCCAGTACTTC
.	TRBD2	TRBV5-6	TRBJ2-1	CASSSKLAGGPLQFF	TGTGCCAGCAGCTCGAAATTAGCGGGGGGACCGCTCCAGTTCTTC
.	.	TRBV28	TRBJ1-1	CASELGGTEAFF	TGTGCCAGCGAGCTCGGGGGCACTGAAGCTTTCTTT
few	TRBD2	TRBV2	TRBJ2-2	CASSPGLAGALAGELFF	TGTGCCAGCAGTCCGGGACTAGCGGGGGCCTTGGCCGGGGAGCTGTTTTTT
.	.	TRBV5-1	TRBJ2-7	CASSLPGYEQYF	TGCGCCAGCAGCTTGCCCGGCTACGAGCAGTACTTC
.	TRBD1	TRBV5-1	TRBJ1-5	CASSPSGQGSNQPQHF	TGCGCCAGCAGCCCCTCGGGACAGGGTAGCAATCAGCCCCAGCATTTT
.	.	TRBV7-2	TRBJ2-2	CASSLFAGTNTGELFF	TGTGCCAGCAGCTTATTTGCGGGGACCAACACCGGGGAGCTGTTTTTT
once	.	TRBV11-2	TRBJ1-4	CASSLVRRRGEEKLFF	TGTGCCAGCAGCTTAGTCCGAAGGAGGGGAGAAGAAAAACTGTTTTTT
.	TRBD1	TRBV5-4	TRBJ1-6	CASSFSRDRGLNSPLHF	TGTGCCAGCAGCTTTTCTCGAGACAGGGGGCTTAATTCACCCCTCCACTTT
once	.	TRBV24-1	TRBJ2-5	CATSDGTLETQYF	TGTGCCACCAGTGATGGCACGTTAGAGACCCAGTACTTC
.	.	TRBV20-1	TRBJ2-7	CSASSGDSYEQYF	TGCAGTGCTAGTTCAGGGGACTCCTACGAGCAGTACTTC
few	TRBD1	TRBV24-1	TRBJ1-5	CATSSGTGDSQPQHF	TGTGCCACCAGTTCCGGGACAGGGGATTCTCAGCCCCAGCATTTT
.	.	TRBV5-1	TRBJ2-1	CASSLASVDEQFF	TGCGCCAGCAGCTTGGCTAGCGTCGATGAGCAGTTCTTC
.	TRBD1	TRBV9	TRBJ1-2	CASSVYRGPNYGYTF	TGTGCCAGCAGCGTCTACAGGGGGCCTAACTATGGCTACACCTTC
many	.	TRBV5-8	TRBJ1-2	CASSFGSYGYTF	TGTGCCAGCAGCTTTGGCAGCTATGGCTACACCTTC
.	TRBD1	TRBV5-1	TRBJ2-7	CASSPGQGVTEQYF	TGCGCCAGCAGCCCGGGACAGGGGGTGACCGAGCAGTACTTC
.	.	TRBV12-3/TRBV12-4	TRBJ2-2	CASSGGGGELFF	TGTGCCAGCAGCGGGGGTGGCGGGGAGCTGTTTTTT
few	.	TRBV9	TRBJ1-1	CASSVAGGMNTEAFF	TGTGCCAGCAGCGTAGCGGGGGGTATGAACACTGAAGCTTTCTTT
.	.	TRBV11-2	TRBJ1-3	CASSSVTGNTIYF	TGTGCCAGCAGCTCAGTTACTGGAAACACCATATATTTT
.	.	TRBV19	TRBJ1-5	CASSISYAGHDQPQHF	TGTGCCAGTAGTATATCATATGCGGGCCACGATCAGCCCCAGCATTTT
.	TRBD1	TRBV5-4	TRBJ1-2	CASSPYWDRGNYGYTF	TGTGCCAGCAGCCCCTATTGGGACAGGGGGAACTATGGCTACACCTTC
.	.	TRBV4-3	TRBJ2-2	CASSQGAGNTGELFF	TGCGCCAGCAGCCAAGGGGCAGGTAACACCGGGGAGCTGTTTTTT